This TCR beta chain was documented in a study of cytotoxic CD8 clonotypes in ibrutinib-treated CLL. Findings and limits, study-wide: The study found baseline clonality above age-matched healthy donors, tracking circulating CD8+ T-cell counts. Clonotypes that were public were uncommon, and they contracted or stayed stable on treatment. The clonality went up when patients responded to ibrutinib and dropped back toward baseline at progression.

With regard to this clone: The target antigen is unknown.

Cryopreserved PBMCs yielded roughly 2.1 micrograms of genomic DNA for TCR beta libraries. Data came from immunoSEQ multiplex PCR; TCRdb stores just in-frame clones and leaves some out. There are 150,000 to 250,000 clones in the sample; about 72% occur only once, and roughly 13% lies in the top ten. The specimen was PBMCs, collected after 24 months of ibrutinib treatment. The TCR was taken from a human donor with chronic lymphocytic leukemia.

CDR3 residues: CSATGLSETQYF. The CDR3 DNA sequence: TGCAGCGCCACGGGACTATCAGAGACCCAGTACTTC. The rearrangement links TRBV29-1 to TRBJ2-5, with 7 bases matching TRBD2. The junction had 6 bases not matched to a gene; V was cut back by 7 bases and J by 4 bases. The germline CDR1 and CDR2 sequences are SQVTM and ANQGSEA. The CDR3 has 12 residues.